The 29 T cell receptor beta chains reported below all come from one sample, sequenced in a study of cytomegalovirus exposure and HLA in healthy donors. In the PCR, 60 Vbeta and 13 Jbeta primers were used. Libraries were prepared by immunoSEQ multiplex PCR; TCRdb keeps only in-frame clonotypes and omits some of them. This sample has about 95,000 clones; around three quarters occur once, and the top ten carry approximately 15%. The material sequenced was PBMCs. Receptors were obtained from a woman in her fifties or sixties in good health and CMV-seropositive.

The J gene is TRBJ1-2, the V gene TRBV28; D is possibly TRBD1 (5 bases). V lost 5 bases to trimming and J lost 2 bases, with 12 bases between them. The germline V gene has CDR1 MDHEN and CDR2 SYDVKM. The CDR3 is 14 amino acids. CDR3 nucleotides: TGTGCCAGCAGTCGGACACTCGGCAACTATGGCTACACCTTC. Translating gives CASSRTLGNYGYTF.

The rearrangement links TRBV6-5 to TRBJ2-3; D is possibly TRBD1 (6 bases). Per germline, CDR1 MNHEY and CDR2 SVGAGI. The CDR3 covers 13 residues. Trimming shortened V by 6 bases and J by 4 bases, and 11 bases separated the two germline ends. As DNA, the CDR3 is TGTGCCAGCAGGGACAGCGCGGCAGATACGCAGTATTTT. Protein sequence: CASRDSAADTQYF.

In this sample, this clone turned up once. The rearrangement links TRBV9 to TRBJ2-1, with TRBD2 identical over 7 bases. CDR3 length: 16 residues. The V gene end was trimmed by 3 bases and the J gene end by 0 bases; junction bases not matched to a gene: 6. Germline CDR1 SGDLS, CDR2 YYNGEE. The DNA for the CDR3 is TGTGCCAGCAGCGGACCCACTAGCGCCTCCTACAATGAGCAGTTCTTC. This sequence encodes CASSGPTSASYNEQFF. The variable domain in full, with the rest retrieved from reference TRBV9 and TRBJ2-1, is DSGVTQTPKHLITATGQRVTLRCSPRSGDLSVYWYQQSLDQGLQFLIQYYNGEERAKGNILERFSAQQFPDLHSELNLSSLELGDSALYFCASSGPTSASYNEQFFGPGTRLTVL.

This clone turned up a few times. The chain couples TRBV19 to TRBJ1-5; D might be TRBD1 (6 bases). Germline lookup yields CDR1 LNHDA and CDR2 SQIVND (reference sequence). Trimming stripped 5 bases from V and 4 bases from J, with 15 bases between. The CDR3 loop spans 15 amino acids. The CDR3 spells CASSGGGHPNQPQHF. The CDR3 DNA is TGTGCCAGTAGTGGGGGGGGACACCCTAATCAGCCCCAGCATTTT.

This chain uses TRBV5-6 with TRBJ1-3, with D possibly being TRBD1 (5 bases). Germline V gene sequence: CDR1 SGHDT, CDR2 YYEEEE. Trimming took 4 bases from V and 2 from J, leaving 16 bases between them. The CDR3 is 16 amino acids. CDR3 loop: CASSPHTGSTGNTIYF. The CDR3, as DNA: TGTGCCAGCAGCCCCCATACAGGATCGACTGGAAACACCATATATTTT.

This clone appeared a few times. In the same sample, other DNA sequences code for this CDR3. The CDR3 here is CASSQGQGLEQFF. The CDR3 nucleotides read TGCGCCAGCAGCCAGGGCCAAGGTCTTGAGCAGTTCTTC. The chain carries TRBV5-1 and TRBJ2-1; tentative D call: TRBD1 (5 bases). V was pared by 4 bases and J by 9 bases, with 14 bases between. CDR1 SGHRS and CDR2 YFSETQ come from the germline V gene. The CDR3 is 13 amino acids. Complete variable domain (other parts from reference TRBV5-1 and TRBJ2-1): KAGVTQTPRYLIKTRGQQVTLSCSPISGHRSVSWYQQTPGQGLQFLFEYFSETQRNKGNFPGRFSGRQFSNSRSEMNVSTLELGDSALYLCASSQGQGLEQFFGPGTRLTVL.

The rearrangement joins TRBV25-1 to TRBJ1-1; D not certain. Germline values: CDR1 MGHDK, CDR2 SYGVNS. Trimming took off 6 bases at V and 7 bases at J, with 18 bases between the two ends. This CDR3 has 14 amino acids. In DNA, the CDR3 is TGTGCCAGCAGAATCGGGGTAAAGGATGGTGAAGCTTTCTTT. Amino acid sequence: CASRIGVKDGEAFF.

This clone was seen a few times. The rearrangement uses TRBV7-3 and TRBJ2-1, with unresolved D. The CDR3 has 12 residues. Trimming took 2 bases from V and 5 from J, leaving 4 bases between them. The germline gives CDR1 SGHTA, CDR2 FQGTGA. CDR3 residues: CASSLRDNEQFF. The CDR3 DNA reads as TGTGCCAGCAGCTTACGCGACAATGAGCAGTTCTTC.

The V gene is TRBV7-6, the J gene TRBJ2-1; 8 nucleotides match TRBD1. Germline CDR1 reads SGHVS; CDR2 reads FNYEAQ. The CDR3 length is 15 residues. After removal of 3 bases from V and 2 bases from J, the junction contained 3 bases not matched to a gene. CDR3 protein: CASSFGQGPYNEQFF. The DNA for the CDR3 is TGTGCCAGCAGCTTTGGACAGGGTCCCTACAATGAGCAGTTCTTC.

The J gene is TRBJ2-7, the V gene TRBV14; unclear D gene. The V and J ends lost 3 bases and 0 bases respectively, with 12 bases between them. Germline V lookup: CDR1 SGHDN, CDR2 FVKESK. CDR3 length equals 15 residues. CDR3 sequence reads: CASSHVRQPSYEQYF. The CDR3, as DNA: TGTGCCAGCAGCCACGTAAGACAACCCTCCTACGAGCAGTACTTC.

The CDR3: CASSIQRAGEQYF. The CDR3 DNA reads TGTGCCAGTAGTATTCAACGGGCGGGTGAGCAGTACTTC. The rearrangement uses TRBV19 and TRBJ2-7; D possibly corresponds to TRBD2 (5 bases). Trimming took 3 bases from V and 7 from J, leaving 13 bases between them. The germline gives CDR1 LNHDA, CDR2 SQIVND (reference sequence). The CDR3 runs 13 residues.

The CDR3 reads CASSPTQVSPLHF. The CDR3 DNA reads TGTGCCAGCAGCCCGACACAGGTCTCACCCCTCCACTTT. The rearrangement joins TRBV11-2 to TRBJ1-6, with a weak D call TRBD1 (5 bases). V lost 5 bases and J 10 bases, leaving 12 bases between the germline ends. Germline CDR1 is SGHAT and CDR2 is FQNNGV. The CDR3 runs 13 residues.

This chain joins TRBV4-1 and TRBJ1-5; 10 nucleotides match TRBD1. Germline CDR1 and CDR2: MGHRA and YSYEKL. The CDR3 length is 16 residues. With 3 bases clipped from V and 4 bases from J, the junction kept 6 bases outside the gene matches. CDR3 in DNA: TGCGCCAGCAGCCAGCCCCGACAGGGGGCGAATCAGCCCCAGCATTTT. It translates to CASSQPRQGANQPQHF.

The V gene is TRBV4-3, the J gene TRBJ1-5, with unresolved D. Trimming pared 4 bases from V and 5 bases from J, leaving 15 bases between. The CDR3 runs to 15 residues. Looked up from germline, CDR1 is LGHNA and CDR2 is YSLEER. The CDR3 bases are TGCGCCAGCAGCCCTAGGATGAGTGGCGATCAGCCCCAGCATTTT. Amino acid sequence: CASSPRMSGDQPQHF.

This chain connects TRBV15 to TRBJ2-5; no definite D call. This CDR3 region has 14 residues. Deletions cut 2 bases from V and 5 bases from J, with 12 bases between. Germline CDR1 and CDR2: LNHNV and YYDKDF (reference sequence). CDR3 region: CATSRNLPQETQYF. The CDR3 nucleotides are TGTGCCACCAGCAGAAACCTCCCACAGGAGACCCAGTACTTC. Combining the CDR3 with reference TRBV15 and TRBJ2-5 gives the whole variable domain DAMVIQNPRYQVTQFGKPVTLSCSQTLNHNVMYWYQQKSSQAPKLLFHYYDKDFNNEADTPDNFQSRRPNTSFCFLDIRSPGLGDTAMYLCATSRNLPQETQYFGPGTRLLVL.

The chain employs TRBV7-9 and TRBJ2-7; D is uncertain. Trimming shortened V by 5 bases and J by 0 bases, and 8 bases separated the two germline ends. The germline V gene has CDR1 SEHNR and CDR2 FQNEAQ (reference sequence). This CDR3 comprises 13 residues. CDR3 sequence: CASSRGSSYEQYF. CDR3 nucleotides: TGTGCCAGCAGCCGCGGCAGCTCCTACGAGCAGTACTTC.

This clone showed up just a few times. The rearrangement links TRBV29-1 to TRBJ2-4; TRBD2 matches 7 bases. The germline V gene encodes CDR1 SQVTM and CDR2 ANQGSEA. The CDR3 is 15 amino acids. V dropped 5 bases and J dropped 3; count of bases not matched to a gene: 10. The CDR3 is CSVSGGLTVKNIQYF. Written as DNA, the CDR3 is TGCAGCGTTTCGGGGGGATTGACTGTCAAAAACATTCAGTACTTC. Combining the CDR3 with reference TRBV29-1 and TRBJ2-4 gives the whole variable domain SAVISQKPSRDICQRGTSLTIQCQVDSQVTMMFWYRQQPGQSLTLIATANQGSEATYESGFVIDKFPISRPNLTFSTLTVSNMSPEDSSIYLCSVSGGLTVKNIQYFGAGTRLSVL.

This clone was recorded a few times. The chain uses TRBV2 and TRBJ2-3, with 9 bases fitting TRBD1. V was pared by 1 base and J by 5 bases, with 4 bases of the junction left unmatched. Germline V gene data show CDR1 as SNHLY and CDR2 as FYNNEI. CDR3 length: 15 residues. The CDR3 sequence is CASSEEQGAGDTQYF. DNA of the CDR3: TGTGCCAGCAGTGAAGAACAGGGGGCAGGAGATACGCAGTATTTT.

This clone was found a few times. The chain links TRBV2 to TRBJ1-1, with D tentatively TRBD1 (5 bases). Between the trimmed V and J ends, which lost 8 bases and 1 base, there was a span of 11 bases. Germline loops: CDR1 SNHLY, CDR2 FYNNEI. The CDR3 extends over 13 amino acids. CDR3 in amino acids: CASPGGANTEAFF. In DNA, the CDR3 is TGTGCCAGCCCCGGAGGGGCGAACACTGAAGCTTTCTTT.

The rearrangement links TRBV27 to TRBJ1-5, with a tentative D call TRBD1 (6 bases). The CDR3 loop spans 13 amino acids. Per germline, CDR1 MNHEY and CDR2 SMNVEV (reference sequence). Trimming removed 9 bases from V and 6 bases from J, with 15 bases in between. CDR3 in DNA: TGTGCCAGTGGGACATTCCAAACTCAGCCCCAGCATTTT. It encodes CASGTFQTQPQHF.

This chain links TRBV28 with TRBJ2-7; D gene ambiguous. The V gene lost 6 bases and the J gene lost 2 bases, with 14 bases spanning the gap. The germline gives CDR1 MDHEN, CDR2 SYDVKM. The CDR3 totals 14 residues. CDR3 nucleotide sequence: TGTGCCAGCAGCGAGGATCAGATAGCCTACGAGCAGTACTTC. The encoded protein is CASSEDQIAYEQYF.

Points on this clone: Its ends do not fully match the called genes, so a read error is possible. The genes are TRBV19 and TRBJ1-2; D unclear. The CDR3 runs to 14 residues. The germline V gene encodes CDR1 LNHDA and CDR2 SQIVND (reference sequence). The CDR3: CARSITSEGYGYTF. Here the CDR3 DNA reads TGTGCCCGTAGTATAACTAGTGAGGGCTATGGCTACACCTTC.

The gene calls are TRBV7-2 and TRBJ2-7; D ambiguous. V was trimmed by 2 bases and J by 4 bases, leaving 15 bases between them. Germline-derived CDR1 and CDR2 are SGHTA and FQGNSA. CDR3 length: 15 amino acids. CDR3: CASSLLPGRSYEQYF. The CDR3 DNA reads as TGTGCCAGCAGCTTACTACCTGGAAGGAGTTACGAGCAGTACTTC.

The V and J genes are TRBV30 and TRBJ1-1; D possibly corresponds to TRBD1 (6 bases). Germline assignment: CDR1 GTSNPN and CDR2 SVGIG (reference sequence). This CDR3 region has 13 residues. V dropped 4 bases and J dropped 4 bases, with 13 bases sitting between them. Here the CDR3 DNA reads TGTGCCTGGAAGTTAAAGGGGGTCACTGAAGCTTTCTTT. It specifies CAWKLKGVTEAFF.

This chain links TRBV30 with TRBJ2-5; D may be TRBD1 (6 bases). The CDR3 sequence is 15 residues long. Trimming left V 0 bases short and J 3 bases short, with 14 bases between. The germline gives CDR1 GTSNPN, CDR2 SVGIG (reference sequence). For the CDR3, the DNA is TGTGCCTGGAGTGTACGAACGGACAGTAAAGAGACCCAGTACTTC. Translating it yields CAWSVRTDSKETQYF. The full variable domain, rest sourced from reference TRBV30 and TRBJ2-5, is SQTIHQWPATLVQPVGSPLSLECTVEGTSNPNLYWYRQAAGRGLQLLFYSVGIGQISSEVPQNLSASRPQDRQFILSSKKLLLSDSGFYLCAWSVRTDSKETQYFGPGTRLLVL.

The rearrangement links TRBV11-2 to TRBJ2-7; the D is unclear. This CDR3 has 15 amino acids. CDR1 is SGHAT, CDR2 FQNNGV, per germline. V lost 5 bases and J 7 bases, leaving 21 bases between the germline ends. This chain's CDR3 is CASSPGSSRVLEQYF. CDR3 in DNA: TGTGCCAGCAGCCCCGGGTCGAGTCGGGTCCTGGAGCAGTACTTC.

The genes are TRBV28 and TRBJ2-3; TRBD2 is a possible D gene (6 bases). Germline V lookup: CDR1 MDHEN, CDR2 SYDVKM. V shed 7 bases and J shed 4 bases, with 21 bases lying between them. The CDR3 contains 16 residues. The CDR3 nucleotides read TGTGCCAGCAACGAACTCGAGGGGACTGAGGCAGATACGCAGTATTTT. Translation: CASNELEGTEADTQYF.

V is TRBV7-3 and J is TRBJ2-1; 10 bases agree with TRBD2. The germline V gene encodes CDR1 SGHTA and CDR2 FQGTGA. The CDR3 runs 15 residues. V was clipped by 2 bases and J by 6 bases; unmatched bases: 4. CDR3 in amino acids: CASSLASGSANEQFF. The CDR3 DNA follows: TGTGCCAGCAGCTTAGCTAGCGGGAGTGCCAATGAGCAGTTCTTC.

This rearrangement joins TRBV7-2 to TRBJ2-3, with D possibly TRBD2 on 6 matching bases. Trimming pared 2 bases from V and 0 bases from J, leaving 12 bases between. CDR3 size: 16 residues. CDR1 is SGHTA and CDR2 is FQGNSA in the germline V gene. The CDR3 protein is CASSLSLATSTDTQYF. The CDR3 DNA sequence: TGTGCCAGCAGCTTAAGCCTAGCGACTAGCACAGATACGCAGTATTTT.